The sequence of this TCR beta chain was determined in a study of blood T cells in healthy people across ages. This clonotype was found a few times. Alongside a J-beta primer mix, a sample-barcoded 5' primer served in a second PCR lasting about 7 to 11 cycles. One entry per CDR3 protein results from TCRdb running MiXCR on the 5' RACE reads. This sample has around 1,000,000 distinct CDR3 sequences, with approximately 26% found just once. The CDR3 contains 17 residues. V trimming: 5 bases; J trimming: 0 bases; junction bases outside the gene matches: 7. The data also belong to a second study, concerning T cells of mothers and their children. That report notes: The data showed no persistent microchimeric T cell clones.

V is TRBV12-3 or TRBV12-4 and J is TRBJ1-4; 9 nucleotides match TRBD1. The TCR sequence derives from a girl aged 2-10 years in good health. The specimen sequenced was blood. The CDR3: CASSTRDRAATNEKLFF. CDR3 DNA: TGTGCCAGCAGTACTCGGGACAGGGCCGCAACTAATGAAAAACTGTTTTTT.